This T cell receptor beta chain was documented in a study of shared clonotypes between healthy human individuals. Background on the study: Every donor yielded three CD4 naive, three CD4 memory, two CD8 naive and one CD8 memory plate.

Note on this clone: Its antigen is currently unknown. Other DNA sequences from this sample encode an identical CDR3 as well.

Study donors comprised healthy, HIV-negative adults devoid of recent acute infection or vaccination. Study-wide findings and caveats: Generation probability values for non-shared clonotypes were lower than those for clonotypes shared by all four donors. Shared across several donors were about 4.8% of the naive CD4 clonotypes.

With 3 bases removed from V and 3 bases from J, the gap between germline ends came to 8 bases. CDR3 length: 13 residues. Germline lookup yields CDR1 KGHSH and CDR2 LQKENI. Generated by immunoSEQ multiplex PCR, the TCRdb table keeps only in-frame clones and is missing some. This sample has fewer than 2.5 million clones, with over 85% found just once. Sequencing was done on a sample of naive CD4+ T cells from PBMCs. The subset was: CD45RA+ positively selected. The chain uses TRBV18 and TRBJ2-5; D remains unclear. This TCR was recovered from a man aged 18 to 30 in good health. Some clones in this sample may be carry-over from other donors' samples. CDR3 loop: CASSPGGKETQYF. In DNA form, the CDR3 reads TGTGCCAGCTCACCGGGTGGAAAAGAGACCCAGTACTTC.